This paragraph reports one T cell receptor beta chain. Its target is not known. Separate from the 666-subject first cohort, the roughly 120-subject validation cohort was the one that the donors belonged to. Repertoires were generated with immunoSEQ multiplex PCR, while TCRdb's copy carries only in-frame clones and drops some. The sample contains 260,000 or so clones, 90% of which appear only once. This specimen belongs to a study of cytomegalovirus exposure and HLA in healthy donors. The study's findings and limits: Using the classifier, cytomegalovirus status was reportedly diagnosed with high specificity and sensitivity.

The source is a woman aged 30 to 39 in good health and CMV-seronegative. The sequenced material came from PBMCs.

The CDR3 bases are TGCAGCGTTACAGGGGTTGTAGCAGATACGCAGTATTTT. Translated: CSVTGVVADTQYF. The chain joins TRBV29-1 to TRBJ2-3; 7 bases align to TRBD1. There are 13 residues in the CDR3. Germline CDR1 reads SQVTM; CDR2 reads ANQGSEA. Trimming at V came to 5 bases and at J to 4 bases, leaving 6 bases not matched to a gene.